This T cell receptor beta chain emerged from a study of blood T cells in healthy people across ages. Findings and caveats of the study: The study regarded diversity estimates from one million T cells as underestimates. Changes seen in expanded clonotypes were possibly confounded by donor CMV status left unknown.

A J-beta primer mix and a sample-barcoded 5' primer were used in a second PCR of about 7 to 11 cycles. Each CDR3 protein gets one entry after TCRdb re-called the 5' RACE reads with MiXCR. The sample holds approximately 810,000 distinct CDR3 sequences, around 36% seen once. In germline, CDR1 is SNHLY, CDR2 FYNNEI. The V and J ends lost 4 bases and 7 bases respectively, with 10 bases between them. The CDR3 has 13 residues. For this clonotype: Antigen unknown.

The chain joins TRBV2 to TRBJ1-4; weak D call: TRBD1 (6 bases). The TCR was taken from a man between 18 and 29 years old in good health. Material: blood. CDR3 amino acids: CASSGGLGEKLFF. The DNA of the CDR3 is TGTGCCAGCAGTGGGGGGCTTGGTGAAAAACTGTTTTTT. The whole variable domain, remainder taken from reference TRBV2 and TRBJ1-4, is EPEVTQTPSHQVTQMGQEVILRCVPISNHLYFYWYRQILGQKVEFLVSFYNNEISEKSEIFDDQFSVERPDGSNFTLKIRSTKLEDSAMYFCASSGGLGEKLFFGSGTQLSVL.